There are many counts of the clone carrying this TCR beta chain. The V gene's germline CDR1 is MDHEN and CDR2 SYDVKM. V was pared by 6 bases and J by 2 bases, with 12 bases of the junction left unmatched. This CDR3 contains 17 residues. This entry belongs to a study of blood T cell repertoires in COVID-19. Study context: Acute and convalescent COVID-19 specimens originated in the United States, Italy and Spain. Nucleic acid was either cDNA or gDNA, and it came from T cells, B-cell-depleted T cells, or PBMCs.

As handled by the study authors: Cell counts per sample came from amplifying reference gene primers. Clones were sequenced by immunoSEQ multiplex PCR, and TCRdb holds only the in-frame ones, with some missing. V and J calls and clone size are copied from that table; D and trimming were computed from the DNA. The profile shows roughly 190,000 clones, around 90% of them singletons. The receptor's source is a man aged 45-65 years with acute or convalescent COVID-19. What was sequenced was peripheral blood. The chain recombines TRBV28 with TRBJ1-5; 8 positions match TRBD1. CDR3 region: CASRGQGLYIRNQPQHF. As DNA, the CDR3 is TGTGCCAGCAGAGGACAGGGCCTCTATATTCGCAATCAGCCCCAGCATTTT.